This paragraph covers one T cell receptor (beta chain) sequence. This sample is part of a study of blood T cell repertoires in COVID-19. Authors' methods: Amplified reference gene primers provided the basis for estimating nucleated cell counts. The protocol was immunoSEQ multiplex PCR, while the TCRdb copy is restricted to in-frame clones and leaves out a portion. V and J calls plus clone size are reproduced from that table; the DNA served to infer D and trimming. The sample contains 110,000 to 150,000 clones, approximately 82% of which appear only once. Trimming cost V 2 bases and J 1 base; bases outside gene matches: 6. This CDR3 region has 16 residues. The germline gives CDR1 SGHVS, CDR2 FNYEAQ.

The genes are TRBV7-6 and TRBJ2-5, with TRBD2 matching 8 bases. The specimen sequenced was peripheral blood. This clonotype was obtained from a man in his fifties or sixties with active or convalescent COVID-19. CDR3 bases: TGTGCCAGCAGCTTAATGATAGCGGGGAGCCAAGAGACCCAGTACTTC. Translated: CASSLMIAGSQETQYF.